These 18 T cell receptor beta chains originate from one sample sequenced in a study of cytomegalovirus exposure and HLA in healthy donors. 13 Jbeta primers and 60 Vbeta primers were used for the PCR. The data were produced by immunoSEQ multiplex PCR, yet TCRdb's version contains in-frame clones alone and is incomplete. The sample lists some 160,000 clones, roughly 80% occurring once. The source material was PBMCs. The origin of the receptors is a male donor in good health and CMV-seropositive.

This chain links TRBV4-3 with TRBJ1-5; no clear D. The ends were cut back, 0 bases at V and 6 bases at J, with 12 bases in the middle. Per the germline V gene, CDR1 is LGHNA and CDR2 is YSLEER. This CDR3 is built from 15 residues. This CDR3 reads CASSQDLLQTQPQHF. The CDR3 nucleotides are TGCGCCAGCAGCCAAGATCTATTACAGACTCAGCCCCAGCATTTT.

This clone showed up just once. This chain joins TRBV2 and TRBJ1-5; D not certain. This CDR3 spans 14 amino acids. Germline CDR1 is SNHLY and CDR2 is FYNNEI. V lost 3 bases and J 0 bases, leaving 6 bases between the germline ends. The CDR3 region has the DNA TGTGCCAGCAGTGACAGTCATAGCAATCAGCCCCAGCATTTT. Translated: CASSDSHSNQPQHF.

The J gene is TRBJ2-1, the V gene TRBV5-1; TRBD1 aligns across 7 bases. Germline V gene lookup returns CDR1 SGHRS and CDR2 YFSETQ. V was pared by 5 bases and J by 5 bases, with 10 bases of the junction left unmatched. The CDR3 has 15 amino acids. The chain's CDR3 is CASSWAGTVDNEQFF. The CDR3 DNA is TGCGCCAGCAGTTGGGCCGGGACAGTCGACAATGAGCAGTTCTTC. Full variable domain (outside the CDR3, taken from reference TRBV5-1 and TRBJ2-1): KAGVTQTPRYLIKTRGQQVTLSCSPISGHRSVSWYQQTPGQGLQFLFEYFSETQRNKGNFPGRFSGRQFSNSRSEMNVSTLELGDSALYLCASSWAGTVDNEQFFGPGTRLTVL.

The genes are TRBV12-2 and TRBJ2-5; no check of the table's D call, TRBD1, against the DNA was made. TRBV12-2 is labeled a pseudogene. This CDR3 spans 15 amino acids. The CDR3: CASRLAGQRPGGQYF. The DNA for the CDR3 is TGTGCAAGTCGCTTAGCCGGACAGCGTCCGGGTGGCCAGTACTTC.

V and J are TRBV11-2 and TRBJ1-2, with D maybe TRBD1 (6 bases). This CDR3 is 16 amino acids long. The germline gives CDR1 SGHAT, CDR2 FQNNGV. Trimming removed 4 bases at V and 2 bases at J, with 17 bases between. As DNA, the CDR3 is TGTGCCAGCAGCTCACCGAAACAGGGACTAAACTATGGCTACACCTTC. Protein: CASSSPKQGLNYGYTF.

The genes are TRBV11-2 and TRBJ1-1; D may be TRBD1 (6 bases). The CDR3 runs to 15 residues. The V gene's germline CDR1 is SGHAT and CDR2 FQNNGV. Trimming removed 3 bases from V and 5 bases from J, with 16 bases in between. CDR3 bases: TGTGCCAGCAGCTTCGGACAGATTTTTGGTACTGAAGCTTTCTTT. Protein sequence: CASSFGQIFGTEAFF.

The V gene is TRBV9, the J gene TRBJ1-4, with a weak D call TRBD1 (6 bases). With 4 bases removed from V and 8 bases from J, the gap between germline ends came to 24 bases. This CDR3 has 17 amino acids. Per the germline V gene, CDR1 is SGDLS and CDR2 is YYNGEE. The CDR3 DNA is TGTGCCAGCAGCCCCCGTGGTTGGACGGGGGGCGGGGAAAAACTGTTTTTT. Translating gives CASSPRGWTGGGEKLFF.

This clone was counted a single time. The chain has TRBV27 and TRBJ2-4, with 7 bases matching TRBD1. V lost 5 bases to trimming and J lost 4 bases; unmatched junction nucleotides: 8. Germline V CDR1 and CDR2: MNHEY, SMNVEV (reference sequence). This CDR3 is built from 15 residues. DNA for the CDR3: TGTGCCAGCAGTCGCCTTGACAGGGTAAAAAACATTCAGTACTTC. This codes for CASSRLDRVKNIQYF.

The J gene is TRBJ2-3, the V gene TRBV5-1, with 7 nucleotides matching TRBD2. From germline, CDR1 is SGHRS and CDR2 YFSETQ. Trimming took 4 bases from V and 0 from J; bases not matched to a gene: 11. The CDR3 runs 17 residues. This chain's CDR3 is CASSPGRADRSTDTQYF. The CDR3 DNA follows: TGCGCCAGCAGCCCGGGGAGGGCCGATAGGAGCACAGATACGCAGTATTTT. Filled out from reference TRBV5-1 and TRBJ2-3, the complete variable domain reads KAGVTQTPRYLIKTRGQQVTLSCSPISGHRSVSWYQQTPGQGLQFLFEYFSETQRNKGNFPGRFSGRQFSNSRSEMNVSTLELGDSALYLCASSPGRADRSTDTQYFGPGTRLTVL.

The chain recombines TRBV28 with TRBJ2-7; 8 nucleotides align to TRBD2. Germline lookup yields CDR1 MDHEN and CDR2 SYDVKM. V shed 3 bases and J 7 bases; nucleotides not matched to a gene: 5. The CDR3 extends over 13 amino acids. The CDR3 is CASSFWREVEQYF. CDR3 coding DNA: TGTGCCAGCAGTTTCTGGCGGGAGGTAGAGCAGTACTTC.

V gene TRBV28 combines with J gene TRBJ1-5; 9 bases agree with TRBD1. The CDR3 length is 15 residues. The J segment lost 5 bases and the V segment lost 5 bases, leaving 7 bases of the junction unmatched. The germline V gene encodes CDR1 MDHEN and CDR2 SYDVKM. The CDR3 reads CASSPGTGNYQPQHF. CDR3 sequence (DNA): TGTGCCAGCAGTCCGGGGACAGGGAACTATCAGCCCCAGCATTTT. Based on the CDR3 plus reference TRBV28 and TRBJ1-5, the full variable domain is DVKVTQSSRYLVKRTGEKVFLECVQDMDHENMFWYRQDPGLGLRLIYFSYDVKMKEKGDIPEGYSVSREKKERFSLILESASTNQTSMYLCASSPGTGNYQPQHFGDGTRLSIL.

This chain connects TRBV10-1 to TRBJ2-5; 9 positions match TRBD2. The V gene's germline CDR1 is WNHNN and CDR2 SYGVQD (reference sequence). The V and J ends lost 3 bases and 5 bases, in that order; junction bases with no gene match: 7. The CDR3 totals 15 residues. CDR3 DNA sequence: TGCGCCAGCAGTGAAATGCGGGAGGGCCTGGAGACCCAGTACTTC. Protein sequence: CASSEMREGLETQYF.

V gene TRBV30 combines with J gene TRBJ2-2, with 7 bases aligning to TRBD1. After removal of 0 bases from V and 6 bases from J, the junction contained 19 bases not matched to a gene. The length of the CDR3 is 19 residues. Germline values: CDR1 GTSNPN, CDR2 SVGIG (reference sequence). CDR3 protein: CAWSVRWQRHQTGAGELFF. CDR3 coding DNA: TGTGCCTGGAGTGTAAGATGGCAGCGTCATCAAACAGGGGCCGGGGAGCTGTTTTTT.

CDR3: CASSFIIGAARGYTEAFF. CDR3 DNA: TGTGCCAGCAGCTTCATCATCGGGGCCGCCCGGGGGTACACTGAAGCTTTCTTT. V gene TRBV7-2 combines with J gene TRBJ1-1, with a tentative D call TRBD1 (5 bases). The CDR3 is 18 amino acids. Germline CDR1 and CDR2: SGHTA and FQGNSA. The germline V and J ends were trimmed by 3 bases and 3 bases, with 23 bases remaining between them. The entire variable domain, with the rest obtained from reference TRBV7-2 and TRBJ1-1, is as follows: GAGVSQSPSNKVTEKGKDVELRCDPISGHTALYWYRQSLGQGLEFLIYFQGNSAPDKSGLPSDRFSAERTGGSVSTLTIQRTQQEDSAVYLCASSFIIGAARGYTEAFFGQGTRLTVV.

This clone was detected only once. A read error may produce the germline difference seen at one junction end. This chain joins TRBV4-3 and TRBJ2-6; a possible D gene is TRBD1 (5 bases). Germline CDR1 is LGHNA and CDR2 is YSLEER. The CDR3 is made up of 14 amino acids. The CDR3 DNA reads as TGCGCCAGCAGCCAGTTCTCTGGGGCCAACGGCCTGACTTTC. Its protein is CASSQFSGANGLTF.

The rearrangement uses TRBV29-1 and TRBJ1-1; a weak D match, TRBD1 (5 bases). The CDR3 runs 13 residues. Trimming stripped 0 bases from V and 7 bases from J, with 12 bases between. Germline CDR1 and CDR2: SQVTM and ANQGSEA. CDR3 sequence: CSVEDRTNVEAFF. CDR3 in DNA: TGCAGCGTTGAAGATAGGACAAACGTTGAAGCTTTCTTT. Full variable domain (rest looked up from reference TRBV29-1 and TRBJ1-1): SAVISQKPSRDICQRGTSLTIQCQVDSQVTMMFWYRQQPGQSLTLIATANQGSEATYESGFVIDKFPISRPNLTFSTLTVSNMSPEDSSIYLCSVEDRTNVEAFFGQGTRLTVV.

Only one count was recorded for this clone. V and J are TRBV28 and TRBJ2-7, with no clear D. Germline V CDR1 and CDR2: MDHEN, SYDVKM. The CDR3 sequence is 16 residues long. The V end was cut by 8 bases, the J end by 4 bases, with 24 bases between. CDR3 in amino acids: CASYESRTAPQYEQYF. The CDR3 DNA is TGTGCCAGCTACGAAAGTAGAACAGCCCCACAATACGAGCAGTACTTC. Based on the CDR3 plus reference TRBV28 and TRBJ2-7, the full variable domain is DVKVTQSSRYLVKRTGEKVFLECVQDMDHENMFWYRQDPGLGLRLIYFSYDVKMKEKGDIPEGYSVSREKKERFSLILESASTNQTSMYLCASYESRTAPQYEQYFGPGTRLTVT.

The V and J genes are TRBV29-1 and TRBJ1-2, with 8 bases identical to TRBD1. V lost 5 bases to trimming and J lost 6 bases; unmatched junction nucleotides: 11. The CDR3 covers 14 residues. Germline V lookup: CDR1 SQVTM, CDR2 ANQGSEA. Written as DNA, the CDR3 is TGCAGCGTTCGAGGGACAGGAGCTGTAGATGGCTACACCTTC. This codes for CSVRGTGAVDGYTF.